Below, 32 T cell receptor beta chains from the same sample are listed, as sequenced in a study of OX40 agonist ivuxolimab in advanced cancers. Clones were sequenced by immunoSEQ multiplex PCR, and TCRdb holds only the in-frame ones, with some missing. This table has 60,000 to 80,000 clones, about three quarters appearing once. The sample here was CD4+ or CD8+ T cells sorted from blood, taken in a trial of the OX40 agonist ivuxolimab. All receptors come from an adult with an advanced solid tumor such as melanoma, head and neck, liver or kidney cancer.

The CDR3 nucleotides read TGTGCCAGCAGTGGACAGTTCCAAGAGACCCAGTACTTC. Protein product: CASSGQFQETQYF. The chain employs TRBV6-1 and TRBJ2-5; maybe TRBD1 (5 bases). Germline CDR1 is MNHNS and CDR2 is SASEGT. V lost 4 bases to trimming and J lost 1 base, with 7 bases between them. The CDR3 spans 13 residues.

This chain connects TRBV4-1 to TRBJ2-1; D gene ambiguous. Trimming pared 1 base from V and 5 bases from J, leaving 12 bases between. The CDR3 spans 15 residues. Germline V CDR1 and CDR2: MGHRA, YSYEKL. The CDR3 DNA is TGCGCCAGCAGCCAAGTTGGTGGTAGCAACAATGAGCAGTTCTTC. It is translated as CASSQVGGSNNEQFF.

The V call is TRBV30, the J call TRBJ2-1, with unresolved D. CDR1 GTSNPN and CDR2 SVGIG come from the germline V gene (reference sequence). Trimming stripped 2 bases from V and 8 bases from J, with 10 bases between. This CDR3 is 12 amino acids long. CDR3 sequence reads: CAWSPNWYEQFF. For the CDR3, the DNA is TGTGCCTGGAGTCCAAACTGGTATGAGCAGTTCTTC.

This clone has a single count. The sample contains more than one DNA sequence encoding this CDR3. The J gene is TRBJ1-1, the V gene TRBV27; no clear D. The V end was cut by 3 bases, the J end by 1 base, with 6 bases between. Germline CDR1 MNHEY, CDR2 SMNVEV (reference sequence). This CDR3 comprises 13 residues. For the CDR3, the DNA is TGTGCCAGCAGTTTCACGGGGAACACTGAAGCTTTCTTT. Its protein product is CASSFTGNTEAFF.

The V call is TRBV28, the J call TRBJ1-6; the D gene is possibly TRBD1 (6 bases). Deletions cut 5 bases from V and 12 bases from J, with 20 bases between. This CDR3 contains 15 residues. The germline gives CDR1 MDHEN, CDR2 SYDVKM. Here the CDR3 DNA reads TGTGCCAGCAGTCCCCGGACTGGGGGCATCCTACCCCTCCACTTT. Protein sequence: CASSPRTGGILPLHF. Full variable domain (rest looked up from reference TRBV28 and TRBJ1-6): DVKVTQSSRYLVKRTGEKVFLECVQDMDHENMFWYRQDPGLGLRLIYFSYDVKMKEKGDIPEGYSVSREKKERFSLILESASTNQTSMYLCASSPRTGGILPLHFGNGTRLTVT.

In its sample, this clone was seen a few times. This chain links TRBV5-6 with TRBJ1-5, with D unclear. This CDR3 has 12 amino acids. Germline CDR1 and CDR2: SGHDT and YYEEEE. V lost 5 bases and J 2 bases, leaving 5 bases between the germline ends. CDR3 nucleotide sequence: TGTGCCAGCAGTCGGGGCAATCAGCCCCAGCATTTT. This gives the protein CASSRGNQPQHF.

This chain uses TRBV6-5 with TRBJ1-1; 8 nucleotides match TRBD1. Losses at the gene ends were 0 bases for V and 9 bases for J; bases not matched to a gene: 12. The length of the CDR3 is 16 residues. CDR1 and CDR2 from the germline V gene are MNHEY and SVGAGI. CDR3: CASSYSMITGGRKAFF. The DNA for the CDR3 is TGTGCCAGCAGTTACTCGATGATTACAGGGGGACGAAAAGCTTTCTTT.

The chain employs TRBV4-3 and TRBJ1-3, with 7 bases that match TRBD1. Trimming removed 0 bases from V and 2 bases from J; junction bases left unmatched: 7. This CDR3 is built from 17 residues. Germline loops: CDR1 LGHNA, CDR2 YSLEER. The CDR3 DNA sequence: TGCGCCAGCAGCCAAGATTCGGGCAGGGGGACTGGAAACACCATATATTTT. Its protein product is CASSQDSGRGTGNTIYF.

V is TRBV4-1 and J is TRBJ2-1, with 10 bases lining up with TRBD2. V lost 3 bases, J lost 16 bases, and 9 bases stayed unmatched. Germline CDR1 and CDR2: MGHRA and YSYEKL. This CDR3 is built from 13 residues. The CDR3 DNA reads as TGCGCCAGCAGCCACCACAACACTAGCGGGGCCTTCTTC. It yields the protein CASSHHNTSGAFF.

The chain links TRBV7-8 to TRBJ1-4; D might be TRBD1 (5 bases). V was clipped by 5 bases and J by 8 bases, with 12 bases between them. Per the germline V gene, CDR1 is SGHVS and CDR2 is FQNEAQ. The CDR3 spans 13 residues. The CDR3 region is CASSPGTVEKLFF. The CDR3 region has the DNA TGTGCCAGCAGCCCAGGGACGGTAGAAAAACTGTTTTTT.

The J gene is TRBJ1-1, the V gene TRBV28; no firm D call. V was clipped by 7 bases and J by 1 base, with 16 bases between them. This CDR3 region has 15 residues. Per germline, CDR1 MDHEN and CDR2 SYDVKM. Here the CDR3 DNA reads TGTGCCAGCAAAACCTCAGCCCTAACGAACACTGAAGCTTTCTTT. Protein: CASKTSALTNTEAFF.

The genes are TRBV7-9 and TRBJ2-1; TRBD1 aligns across 9 bases. The CDR3 is 16 amino acids. The V gene end was trimmed by 0 bases and the J gene end by 2 bases; junction bases not matched to a gene: 2. The germline V gene has CDR1 SEHNR and CDR2 FQNEAQ (reference sequence). The CDR3 sequence: CASSLAGQGPYNEQFF. The CDR3 nucleotides are TGTGCCAGCAGCTTAGCCGGACAGGGGCCCTACAATGAGCAGTTCTTC.

This clone showed up just once. The rearrangement uses TRBV5-4 and TRBJ2-5, with D perhaps assigned TRBD1 or TRBD2 (5 bases each). Germline V lookup: CDR1 SGHNT, CDR2 YYREEE (reference sequence). The CDR3 has 13 residues. V was pared by 7 bases and J by 1 base, with 11 bases between. CDR3 residues: CASRQGPQETQYF. The DNA for the CDR3 is TGTGCCAGCCGGCAGGGACCCCAAGAGACCCAGTACTTC. Full variable domain (remainder filled in from reference TRBV5-4 and TRBJ2-5): ETGVTQSPTHLIKTRGQQVTLRCSSQSGHNTVSWYQQALGQGPQFIFQYYREEENGRGNFPPRFSGLQFPNYSSELNVNALELDDSALYLCASRQGPQETQYFGPGTRLLVL.

The genes are TRBV5-8 and TRBJ2-7, with D hard to call. The CDR3 has 14 residues. Trimming cost V 2 bases and J 6 bases, with 15 bases left between them. Germline assignment: CDR1 SGHTS and CDR2 YDEGEE. CDR3 residues: CASSFGQVTGEQYF. The CDR3 DNA reads TGTGCCAGCAGCTTTGGGCAGGTTACGGGCGAGCAGTACTTC.

The V gene is TRBV6-1, the J gene TRBJ1-2; no clear D gene. This CDR3 contains 15 residues. The germline CDR1 and CDR2 sequences are MNHNS and SASEGT. V lost 0 bases to trimming and J lost 4 bases, with 12 bases between them. The chain's CDR3 is CASSEAMVLGYGYTF. The CDR3 nucleotides are TGTGCCAGCAGTGAAGCGATGGTGCTCGGCTATGGCTACACCTTC.

This chain uses TRBV7-2 with TRBJ1-3; D is unresolved. The CDR3 totals 15 residues. Germline V gene sequence: CDR1 SGHTA, CDR2 FQGNSA. V shed 5 bases and J shed 0 bases, with 11 bases lying between them. The CDR3 DNA reads as TGTGCCAGCAGCCCTTACAAGACCTCTGGAAACACCATATATTTT. Translation gives CASSPYKTSGNTIYF.

This clone was picked up a small number of times. The chain is built from TRBV2 and TRBJ2-4; no firm D call. This CDR3 contains 14 residues. Germline V gene lookup returns CDR1 SNHLY and CDR2 FYNNEI. V lost 2 bases and J 7 bases, leaving 12 bases between the germline ends. The CDR3 coding sequence is TGTGCCAGCAGTGAACGGCACCTAGACAACATTCAGTACTTC. Its translation: CASSERHLDNIQYF.

The V gene is TRBV7-8, the J gene TRBJ2-1; no clear D. The germline CDR1 and CDR2 sequences are SGHVS and FQNEAQ. The length of the CDR3 is 13 residues. The V and J ends lost 5 bases and 6 bases respectively, with 11 bases between them. The CDR3 DNA reads TGTGCCAGCAGCCTCACCCCCGCCAATGAGCAGTTCTTC. Translation gives CASSLTPANEQFF.

The rearrangement uses TRBV5-4 and TRBJ1-1; the D gene is possibly TRBD1 (5 bases). CDR1 SGHNT and CDR2 YYREEE come from the germline V gene (reference sequence). The CDR3 has 19 amino acids. Trimming took off 3 bases at V and 6 bases at J, with 30 bases between the two ends. In DNA, the CDR3 is TGTGCCAGCAGCTCCCCCTTGGGGCGAGCTTCAAGGGGTAGTTCTGAAGCTTTCTTT. It specifies CASSSPLGRASRGSSEAFF.

CDR3 bases: TGTGCCAGCAGCTCCAACAAGGACCAGCCCCAGCATTTT. Translated: CASSSNKDQPQHF. The rearrangement uses TRBV7-3 and TRBJ1-5; D call uncertain. V was shortened by 4 bases and J by 7 bases, with 11 bases between the two germline ends. Germline lookup yields CDR1 SGHTA and CDR2 FQGTGA. The CDR3 spans 13 residues.

This clone was detected only once. This rearrangement joins TRBV11-2 to TRBJ1-2; 9 bases are shared with TRBD1. CDR3 size: 14 residues. Per the germline V gene, CDR1 is SGHAT and CDR2 is FQNNGV. V was clipped by 3 bases and J by 2 bases; unmatched bases: 1. CDR3 protein: CASSFGQGNYGYTF. The CDR3 nucleotides are TGTGCCAGCAGCTTCGGACAGGGGAACTATGGCTACACCTTC.

The genes are TRBV6-1 and TRBJ1-2, with 12 bases lining up with TRBD1. Germline CDR1 MNHNS, CDR2 SASEGT. The V and J ends lost 6 bases and 3 bases, in that order; junction bases with no gene match: 5. This CDR3 contains 15 residues. The CDR3 here is CASRVGQGAYYGYTF. CDR3 coding DNA: TGTGCCAGCAGGGTGGGACAGGGGGCTTACTATGGCTACACCTTC.

This clone came up once. The chain's CDR3 is CATSRASANSYEQYF. DNA for the CDR3: TGTGCCACCAGCAGGGCTAGCGCCAACTCCTACGAGCAGTACTTC. The V gene is TRBV15, the J gene TRBJ2-5; D may be TRBD2 (6 bases). The DNA end lines up better with TRBJ2-7; the J call may be wrong. The germline gives CDR1 LNHNV, CDR2 YYDKDF (reference sequence). This CDR3 comprises 15 residues.

The chain links TRBV9 to TRBJ2-1; 8 nucleotides line up with TRBD2. V lost 0 bases to trimming and J lost 9 bases; unmatched junction nucleotides: 8. The CDR3 sequence is 15 residues long. Germline V lookup: CDR1 SGDLS, CDR2 YYNGEE. CDR3 amino acids: CASSVGASGQGEQFF. CDR3 nucleotide sequence: TGTGCCAGCAGCGTAGGGGCTAGCGGGCAGGGTGAGCAGTTCTTC.

The chain links TRBV18 to TRBJ1-4; no clear D gene. This CDR3 is built from 18 residues. V shed 4 bases and J shed 4 bases, with 22 bases lying between them. Germline lookup yields CDR1 KGHSH and CDR2 LQKENI. The CDR3 DNA is TGTGCCAGCTCACTGCAGGCCACCACTGGACGGGATAATGAAAAACTGTTTTTT. Translated, it gives CASSLQATTGRDNEKLFF.

This clone was counted a few times. The chain is built from TRBV28 and TRBJ2-3; no definite D call. Germline-derived CDR1 and CDR2 are MDHEN and SYDVKM. Trimming took 1 base from V and 6 from J, leaving 11 bases between them. The CDR3 length is 14 residues. CDR3 sequence reads: CASSLSSQRDTQYF. In DNA, the CDR3 is TGTGCCAGCAGTTTATCATCTCAAAGGGATACGCAGTATTTT.

V gene TRBV14 combines with J gene TRBJ1-2; D is undetermined. Per germline, CDR1 SGHDN and CDR2 FVKESK. Trimming removed 1 base at V and 14 bases at J, with 17 bases between. The CDR3 has 13 amino acids. This CDR3 is CASSQVNGGSATF. The DNA of the CDR3 is TGTGCCAGCAGCCAAGTGAACGGAGGTAGCGCTACCTTC.

This rearrangement joins TRBV11-1 to TRBJ2-3; D might be TRBD1 or TRBD2, each matching 5 bases. With 5 bases removed from V and 3 bases from J, the gap between germline ends came to 12 bases. The CDR3 length is 14 residues. CDR1 and CDR2 from the germline V gene are SGHAT and FQDESV (reference sequence). The CDR3 loop reads CASSPEGSTDTQYF. Here the CDR3 DNA reads TGTGCCAGCAGCCCAGAGGGGAGTACAGATACGCAGTATTTT.

The genes are TRBV11-3 and TRBJ2-2, with D perhaps TRBD1 (6 bases). Trimming removed 3 bases from V and 7 bases from J, with 15 bases in between. Germline CDR1 is SGHNT and CDR2 is YENEEA. There are 15 residues in the CDR3. CDR3 nucleotide sequence: TGTGCCAGCAGCTTGGGACAAATATCCGGCGGGGAGCTGTTTTTT. It encodes CASSLGQISGGELFF.

V and J are TRBV29-1 and TRBJ1-2; tentatively, D is TRBD1 (5 bases). CDR1 and CDR2 from the germline V gene are SQVTM and ANQGSEA. This CDR3 contains 13 residues. Trimming removed 6 bases from V and 2 bases from J, with 13 bases in between. The CDR3, as DNA: TGCAGCGTGGGTGGGGCAGCGAACTATGGCTACACCTTC. Translating it yields CSVGGAANYGYTF.

The chain links TRBV2 to TRBJ1-1; no clear D. The ends were cut back, 2 bases at V and 7 bases at J, with 5 bases in the middle. Germline values: CDR1 SNHLY, CDR2 FYNNEI. This CDR3 spans 11 amino acids. The chain's CDR3 is CASSENVEAFF. The CDR3 nucleotides are TGTGCCAGCAGTGAAAATGTTGAAGCTTTCTTT.

J is TRBJ1-2 and V is TRBV9, with TRBD1 matching over 8 bases. There are 12 residues in the CDR3. The germline gives CDR1 SGDLS, CDR2 YYNGEE. V gave up 4 bases and J gave up 9 bases; unmatched junction bases: 5. The CDR3 reads CASSTGQGSYTF. The CDR3 DNA follows: TGTGCCAGCAGCACTGGACAGGGTAGCTACACCTTC.